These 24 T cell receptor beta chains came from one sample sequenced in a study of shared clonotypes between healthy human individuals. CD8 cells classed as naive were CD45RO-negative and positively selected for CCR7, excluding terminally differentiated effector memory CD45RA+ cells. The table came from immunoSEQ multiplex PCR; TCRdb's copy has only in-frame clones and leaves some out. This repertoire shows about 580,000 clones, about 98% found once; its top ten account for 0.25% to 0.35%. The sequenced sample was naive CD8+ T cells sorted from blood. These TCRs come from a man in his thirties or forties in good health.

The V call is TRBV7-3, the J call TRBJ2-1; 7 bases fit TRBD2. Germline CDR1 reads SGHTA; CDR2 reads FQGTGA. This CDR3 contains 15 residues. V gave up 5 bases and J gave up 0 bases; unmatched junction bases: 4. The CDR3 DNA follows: TGTGCCAGCAGCCCTAGCGGAAGCTCCTACAATGAGCAGTTCTTC. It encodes CASSPSGSSYNEQFF.

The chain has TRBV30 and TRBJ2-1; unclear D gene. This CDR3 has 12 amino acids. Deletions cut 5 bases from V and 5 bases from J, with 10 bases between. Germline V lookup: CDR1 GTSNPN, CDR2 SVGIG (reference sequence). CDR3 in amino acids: CAWVTSNNEQFF. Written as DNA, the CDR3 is TGTGCCTGGGTGACCAGCAACAATGAGCAGTTCTTC.

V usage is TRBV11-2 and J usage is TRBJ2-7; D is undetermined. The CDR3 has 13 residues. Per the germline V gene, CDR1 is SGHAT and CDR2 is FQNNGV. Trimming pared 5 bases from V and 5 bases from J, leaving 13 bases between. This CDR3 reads CASSPPTLHEQYF. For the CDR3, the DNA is TGTGCCAGCAGCCCTCCAACCCTCCACGAGCAGTACTTC.

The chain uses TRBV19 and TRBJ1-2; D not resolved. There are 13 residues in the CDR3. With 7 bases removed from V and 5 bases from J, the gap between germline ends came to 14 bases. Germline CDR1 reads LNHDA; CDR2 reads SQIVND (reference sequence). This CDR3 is CASTPSMGYGYTF. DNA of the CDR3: TGTGCCAGTACCCCCAGTATGGGTTATGGCTACACCTTC. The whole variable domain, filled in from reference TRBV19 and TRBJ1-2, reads DGGITQSPKYLFRKEGQNVTLSCEQNLNHDAMYWYRQDPGQGLRLIYYSQIVNDFQKGDIAEGYSVSREKKESFPLTVTSAQKNPTAFYLCASTPSMGYGYTFGSGTRLTVV.

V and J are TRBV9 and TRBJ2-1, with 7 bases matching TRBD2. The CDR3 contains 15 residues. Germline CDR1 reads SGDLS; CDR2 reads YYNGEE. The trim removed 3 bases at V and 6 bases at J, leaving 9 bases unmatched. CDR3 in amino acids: CASSAMTSPSNEQFF. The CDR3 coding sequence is TGTGCCAGCAGCGCGATGACTAGCCCAAGCAATGAGCAGTTCTTC.

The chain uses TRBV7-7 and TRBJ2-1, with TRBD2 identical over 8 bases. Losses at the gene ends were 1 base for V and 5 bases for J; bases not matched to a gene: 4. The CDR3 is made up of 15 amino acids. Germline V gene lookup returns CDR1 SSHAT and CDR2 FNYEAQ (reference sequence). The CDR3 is CASSLGGREDNEQFF. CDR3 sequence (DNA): TGTGCCAGCAGCTTAGGTGGGCGGGAGGACAATGAGCAGTTCTTC.

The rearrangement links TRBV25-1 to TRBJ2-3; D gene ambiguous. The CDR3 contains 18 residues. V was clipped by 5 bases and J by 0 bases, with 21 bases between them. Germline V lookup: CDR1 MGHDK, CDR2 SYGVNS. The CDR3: CASSPLAPRSTSTDTQYF. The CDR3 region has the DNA TGTGCCAGCAGTCCCCTGGCCCCCAGATCTACTAGCACAGATACGCAGTATTTT.

CDR3 sequence reads: CASSLAFEPTGETQYF. The CDR3 nucleotides are TGTGCCAGCAGCTTAGCATTTGAGCCGACGGGGGAGACCCAGTACTTC. The V and J genes are TRBV11-2 and TRBJ2-5; TRBD2 might be the D (5 bases). V was pared by 1 base and J by 5 bases, with 17 bases between. Germline loops: CDR1 SGHAT, CDR2 FQNNGV. CDR3 length equals 16 residues.

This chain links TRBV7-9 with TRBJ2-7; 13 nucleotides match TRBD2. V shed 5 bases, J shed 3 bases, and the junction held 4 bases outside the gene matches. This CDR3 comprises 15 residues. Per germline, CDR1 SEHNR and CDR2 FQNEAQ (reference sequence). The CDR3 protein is CASSGLAGAYYEQYF. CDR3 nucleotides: TGTGCCAGCAGCGGACTAGCGGGAGCATACTACGAGCAGTACTTC.

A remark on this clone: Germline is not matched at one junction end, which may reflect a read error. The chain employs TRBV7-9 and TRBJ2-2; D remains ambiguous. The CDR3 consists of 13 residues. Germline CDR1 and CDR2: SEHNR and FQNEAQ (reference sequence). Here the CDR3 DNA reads TGTGCCAGCAGCTTAGAGAACGCCGGGGAGCTGTTTTTT. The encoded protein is CASSLENAGELFF. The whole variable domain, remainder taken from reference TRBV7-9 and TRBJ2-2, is DTGVSQNPRHKITKRGQNVTFRCDPISEHNRLYWYRQTLGQGPEFLTYFQNEAQLEKSRLLSDRFSAERPKGSFSTLEIQRTEQGDSAMYLCASSLENAGELFFGEGSRLTVL.

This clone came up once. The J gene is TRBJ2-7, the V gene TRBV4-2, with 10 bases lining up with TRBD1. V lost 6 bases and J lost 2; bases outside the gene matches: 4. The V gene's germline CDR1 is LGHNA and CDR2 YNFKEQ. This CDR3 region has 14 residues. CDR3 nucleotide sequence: TGTGCCAGCAGTTCCGGGACAGGGGCCTACGAGCAGTACTTC. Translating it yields CASSSGTGAYEQYF.

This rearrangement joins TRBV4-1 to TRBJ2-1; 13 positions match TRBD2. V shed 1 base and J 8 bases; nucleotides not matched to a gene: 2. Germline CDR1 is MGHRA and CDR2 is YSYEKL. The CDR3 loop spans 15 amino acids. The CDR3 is CASSQGLAGGDEQFF. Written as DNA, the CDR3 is TGCGCCAGCAGCCAAGGACTAGCGGGAGGTGATGAGCAGTTCTTC.

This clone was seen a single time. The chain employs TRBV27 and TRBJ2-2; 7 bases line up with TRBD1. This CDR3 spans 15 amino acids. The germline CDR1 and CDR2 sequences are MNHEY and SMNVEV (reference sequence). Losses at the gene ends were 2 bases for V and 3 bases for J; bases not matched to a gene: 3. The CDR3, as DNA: TGTGCCAGCAGTTTAAACAGGGGAGACACCGGGGAGCTGTTTTTT. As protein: CASSLNRGDTGELFF.

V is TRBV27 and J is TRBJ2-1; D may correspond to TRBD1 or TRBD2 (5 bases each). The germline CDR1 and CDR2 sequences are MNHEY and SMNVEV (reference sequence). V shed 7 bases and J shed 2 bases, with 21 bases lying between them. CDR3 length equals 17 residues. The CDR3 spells CASTQDGGGYPYNEQFF. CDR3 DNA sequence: TGTGCCAGCACACAGGACGGAGGCGGGTACCCCTACAATGAGCAGTTCTTC.

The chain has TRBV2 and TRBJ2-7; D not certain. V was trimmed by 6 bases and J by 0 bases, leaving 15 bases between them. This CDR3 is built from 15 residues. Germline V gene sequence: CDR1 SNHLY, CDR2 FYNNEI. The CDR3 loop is CASRAGPSSSYEQYF. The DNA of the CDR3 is TGTGCCAGCAGAGCCGGGCCGAGTAGCTCCTACGAGCAGTACTTC. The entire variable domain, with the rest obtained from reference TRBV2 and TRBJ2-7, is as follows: EPEVTQTPSHQVTQMGQEVILRCVPISNHLYFYWYRQILGQKVEFLVSFYNNEISEKSEIFDDQFSVERPDGSNFTLKIRSTKLEDSAMYFCASRAGPSSSYEQYFGPGTRLTVT.

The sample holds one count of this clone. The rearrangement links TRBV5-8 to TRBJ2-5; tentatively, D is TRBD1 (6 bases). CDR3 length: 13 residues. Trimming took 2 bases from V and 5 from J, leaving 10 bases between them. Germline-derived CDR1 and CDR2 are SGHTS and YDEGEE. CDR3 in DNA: TGTGCCAGCAGCTTACAGGGCGGGGAGACCCAGTACTTC. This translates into CASSLQGGETQYF.

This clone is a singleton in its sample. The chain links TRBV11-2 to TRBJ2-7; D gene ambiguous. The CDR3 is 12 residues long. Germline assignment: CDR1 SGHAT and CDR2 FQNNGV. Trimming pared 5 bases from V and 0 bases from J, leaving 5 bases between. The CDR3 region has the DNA TGTGCCAGCAGCCAAAACTCCTACGAGCAGTACTTC. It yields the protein CASSQNSYEQYF.

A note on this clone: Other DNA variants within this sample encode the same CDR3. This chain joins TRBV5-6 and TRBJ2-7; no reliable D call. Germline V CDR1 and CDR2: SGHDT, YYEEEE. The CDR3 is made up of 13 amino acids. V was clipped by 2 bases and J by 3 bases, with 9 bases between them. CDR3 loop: CASSFRTDYEQYF. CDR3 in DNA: TGTGCCAGCAGCTTTCGGACGGACTACGAGCAGTACTTC.

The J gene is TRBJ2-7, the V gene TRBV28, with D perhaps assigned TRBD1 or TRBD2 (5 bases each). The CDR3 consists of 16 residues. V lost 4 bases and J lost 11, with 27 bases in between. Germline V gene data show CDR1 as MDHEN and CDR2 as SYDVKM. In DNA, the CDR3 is TGTGCCAGCAGTTCTCCCCAGCGGAGCCGTGCACGAGGGGAGTACTTC. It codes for CASSSPQRSRARGEYF.

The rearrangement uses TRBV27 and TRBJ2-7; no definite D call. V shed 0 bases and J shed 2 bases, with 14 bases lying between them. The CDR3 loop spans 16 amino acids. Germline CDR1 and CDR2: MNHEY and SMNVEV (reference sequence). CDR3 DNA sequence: TGTGCCAGCAGTTTATCATCCGGTGGCTTGACCTACGAGCAGTACTTC. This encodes CASSLSSGGLTYEQYF.

This CDR3 reads CASLGRQESSGANVLTF. The CDR3 coding sequence is TGTGCCAGCCTCGGCCGACAGGAATCATCTGGGGCCAACGTCCTGACTTTC. The chain has TRBV9 and TRBJ2-6, with D perhaps TRBD1 (6 bases). Germline V CDR1 and CDR2: SGDLS, YYNGEE. With 7 bases removed from V and 1 base from J, the gap between germline ends came to 18 bases. The CDR3 loop spans 17 amino acids.

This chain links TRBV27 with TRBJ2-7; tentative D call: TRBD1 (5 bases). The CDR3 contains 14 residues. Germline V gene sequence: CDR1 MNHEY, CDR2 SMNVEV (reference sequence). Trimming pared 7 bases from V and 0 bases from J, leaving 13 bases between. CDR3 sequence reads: CASTLTASSYEQYF. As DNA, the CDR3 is TGTGCCAGCACCCTGACAGCCAGCTCCTACGAGCAGTACTTC.

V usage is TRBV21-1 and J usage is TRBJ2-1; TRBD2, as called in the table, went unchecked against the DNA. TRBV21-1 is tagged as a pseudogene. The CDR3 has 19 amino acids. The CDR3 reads CASSAGTRLAGLVINEQFF. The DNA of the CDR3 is TGTGCCAGCAGCGCCGGGACACGCTTGGCGGGACTAGTCATTAATGAGCAGTTCTTC.

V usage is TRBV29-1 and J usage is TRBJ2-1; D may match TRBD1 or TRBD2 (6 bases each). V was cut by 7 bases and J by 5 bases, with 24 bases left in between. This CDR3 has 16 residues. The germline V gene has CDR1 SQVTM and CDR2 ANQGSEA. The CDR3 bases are TGCAGCGGCCTAAACAGGGAGGTACTCCTACACAATGAGCAGTTCTTC. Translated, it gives CSGLNREVLLHNEQFF.